The sequence of this T cell receptor beta chain was determined in a study of graft-versus-host responses after intestinal transplantation. Study information: As for transplant type, recipients had multivisceral, liver-intestinal, or isolated intestinal grafts.

Libraries were prepared by immunoSEQ multiplex PCR; TCRdb keeps only in-frame clonotypes and omits some of them. Of nearly 15,000 clones listed, about 61% are singletons. This CDR3 is 13 amino acids long. From germline, CDR1 is MNHEY and CDR2 SMNVEV (reference sequence). Trimming pared 3 bases from V and 3 bases from J, leaving 8 bases between. Study-wide results and caveats: Allografts of patients with graft-donor T cell macrochimerism showed high graft-versus-host to host-versus-graft clone ratios. The marrow of recipients harbored GvH clones, and ileum or blood showed some of them first.

This clone was counted only a few times. Its antigen is undetermined. Graft-derived tissue was subjected to processing to liberate intraepithelial and lamina propria lymphocytes. This receptor was taken from a human patient who received an intestinal transplant, so some T cells may come from the graft donor. This sample comprised ileum tissue, obtained 524 days after transplant. V is TRBV27 and J is TRBJ1-1; D is unresolved. Here the CDR3 reads CASSFREDTEAFF. The CDR3 DNA follows: TGTGCCAGCAGTTTTAGGGAGGACACTGAAGCTTTCTTT.